The 25 T cell receptor beta chains below come from one sample, sequenced in a study of blood T cell repertoires in COVID-19. Sequencing used immunoSEQ multiplex PCR; TCRdb keeps in-frame clones, though not all of them. Here the sample spans about 82,000 clones, 75% to 85% being singletons. Sequenced material: peripheral blood. These receptors were collected from a man aged 60 to 69 with COVID-19, enrolled during active disease.

The chain links TRBV7-2 to TRBJ1-6, with D unclear. The CDR3 has 15 residues. Trimming shortened V by 5 bases and J by 0 bases, and 8 bases separated the two germline ends. CDR1 is SGHTA, CDR2 FQGNSA, per germline. The CDR3 loop reads CASSPASSYNSPLHF. CDR3 sequence (DNA): TGTGCCAGCAGCCCAGCTAGCTCCTATAATTCACCCCTCCACTTT.

The chain uses TRBV3-1 (or the pseudogene TRBV3-2) and TRBJ2-1, with D hard to call. Trimming took 3 bases from V and 7 from J, leaving 4 bases between them. Germline assignment: CDR1 LGHDT and CDR2 YNNKEL (reference sequence). CDR3 length: 11 amino acids. CDR3 residues: CASSHGNEQFF. The CDR3 DNA follows: TGTGCCAGCAGCCACGGTAATGAGCAGTTCTTC.

The V call is TRBV6-5, the J call TRBJ1-5; tentatively, D is TRBD1 (5 bases). The ends were cut back, 9 bases at V and 0 bases at J, with 9 bases in the middle. This CDR3 has 13 residues. CDR1 and CDR2 (germline): MNHEY, SVGAGI. DNA for the CDR3: TGTGCCAGTAGGCAGGGTAGCAATCAGCCCCAGCATTTT. The encoded protein is CASRQGSNQPQHF.

V gene TRBV6-5 combines with J gene TRBJ2-6; D is possibly TRBD2 (5 bases). Per germline, CDR1 MNHEY and CDR2 SVGAGI. Trimming removed 2 bases from V and 2 bases from J, with 10 bases in between. This CDR3 comprises 16 residues. In nucleotides, the CDR3 is TGTGCCAGCAGTTACGGGAGAAGTACTGGGGCCAACGTCCTGACTTTC. Amino acid sequence: CASSYGRSTGANVLTF.

The V call is TRBV7-9, the J call TRBJ2-1, with 13 bases aligning to TRBD2. V shed 5 bases, J shed 10 bases, and the junction held 8 bases outside the gene matches. The CDR3 spans 15 residues. Looked up from germline, CDR1 is SEHNR and CDR2 is FQNEAQ (reference sequence). The CDR3 coding sequence is TGTGCCAGCAGCCACGGGACTAGCGGGGTCCGGGAGCAGTTCTTC. Its translation: CASSHGTSGVREQFF.

This chain uses TRBV18 with TRBJ2-7, with TRBD2 matching 8 bases. From germline, CDR1 is KGHSH and CDR2 LQKENI. After removal of 3 bases from V and 2 bases from J, the junction contained 3 bases not matched to a gene. The CDR3 is made up of 14 amino acids. The CDR3 nucleotides are TGTGCCAGCTCACCTTCGCGGGAGGCCTACGAGCAGTACTTC. Translation gives CASSPSREAYEQYF.

V gene TRBV12-3 or TRBV12-4 combines with J gene TRBJ1-1; no clear D. V was shortened by 7 bases and J by 2 bases, with 11 bases between the two germline ends. The CDR3 has 13 residues. The CDR3 DNA is TGTGCCAGCAAAAAGCAGACAAACACTGAAGCTTTCTTT. Translated: CASKKQTNTEAFF.

This clone has more than one count but fewer than ten. This chain joins TRBV27 and TRBJ1-6, with a possible D match to TRBD1 (6 bases). Germline V gives CDR1 MNHEY, CDR2 SMNVEV (reference sequence). The CDR3 is 14 amino acids. The V and J ends lost 2 bases and 6 bases respectively, with 8 bases between them. The CDR3 region is CASSLQGSNSPLHF. The DNA for the CDR3 is TGTGCCAGCAGTTTACAGGGGTCTAATTCACCCCTCCACTTT.

This clone turned up a few times. The chain uses TRBV3-1 (or the pseudogene TRBV3-2) and TRBJ2-4; TRBD2 matches 8 bases. V lost 0 bases and J lost 4; bases outside the gene matches: 8. Germline values: CDR1 LGHDT, CDR2 YNNKEL (reference sequence). The CDR3 extends over 17 amino acids. The CDR3 DNA follows: TGTGCCAGCAGCCAAGAGATAGAGCGGGGGATGAAAAACATTCAGTACTTC. Its translation: CASSQEIERGMKNIQYF.

The V call is TRBV6-1, the J call TRBJ2-5; tentatively, D is TRBD2 (5 bases). The CDR3 totals 16 residues. Trimming left V 2 bases short and J 5 bases short, with 18 bases between. Germline V lookup: CDR1 MNHNS, CDR2 SASEGT. The CDR3 reads CASSEQPGSRGETQYF. CDR3 nucleotide sequence: TGTGCCAGCAGTGAACAGCCGGGATCGCGAGGGGAGACCCAGTACTTC.

This clone was observed a single time. This sequence joins TRBV4-2 and TRBJ2-7; 11 bases align to TRBD2. The CDR3 loop spans 16 amino acids. Germline loops: CDR1 LGHNA, CDR2 YNFKEQ. V shed 2 bases and J 1 base; nucleotides not matched to a gene: 4. CDR3 sequence: CASSQYLAGGSYEQYF. Written as DNA, the CDR3 is TGTGCCAGCAGCCAATACCTAGCGGGGGGTTCCTACGAGCAGTACTTC.

Details on this clone: This is likely a read error, given that the CDR3 carries no conserved phenylalanine or tryptophan at its end. No DNA is shown, since the ends of the CDR3 on it are uncertain; the CDR3 is the one TCRdb lists. This rearrangement joins TRBV11-3 to TRBJ2-7; whether TRBD1, the table's D call, matches the DNA was not checked. The CDR3 adds up to 9 amino acids, both ends counted. From germline, CDR1 is SGHNT and CDR2 YENEEA. CDR3 sequence: CASSLGQGS.

The rearrangement joins TRBV19 to TRBJ2-5; 8 bases are shared with TRBD1. Germline CDR1 and CDR2: LNHDA and SQIVND (reference sequence). The CDR3 totals 14 residues. V trimming: 9 bases; J trimming: 5 bases; junction bases outside the gene matches: 11. The CDR3 coding sequence is TGTGCCAGCGGCGGGACAGGTGCACGGGAGACCCAGTACTTC. Translating gives CASGGTGARETQYF. Combining the CDR3 with reference TRBV19 and TRBJ2-5 gives the whole variable domain DGGITQSPKYLFRKEGQNVTLSCEQNLNHDAMYWYRQDPGQGLRLIYYSQIVNDFQKGDIAEGYSVSREKKESFPLTVTSAQKNPTAFYLCASGGTGARETQYFGPGTRLLVL.

The gene calls are TRBV19 and TRBJ2-3; 10 positions agree with TRBD2. The CDR3 is 15 amino acids. Germline lookup yields CDR1 LNHDA and CDR2 SQIVND (reference sequence). With V trimmed by 8 bases and J by 1 base, 6 bases remained unmatched. The CDR3 protein is CASAAGTSGTDTQYF. Here the CDR3 DNA reads TGTGCCAGTGCCGCCGGGACTAGCGGCACAGATACGCAGTATTTT.

This chain joins TRBV7-3 and TRBJ2-2; 7 nucleotides agree with TRBD1. The V segment lost 0 bases and the J segment 3 bases; nucleotides outside the gene matches: 1. Germline V gene sequence: CDR1 SGHTA, CDR2 FQGTGA. The CDR3 spans 15 residues. Here the CDR3 DNA reads TGTGCCAGCAGCTTAACAGGGGGCGACACCGGGGAGCTGTTTTTT. It translates to CASSLTGGDTGELFF.

V gene TRBV19 combines with J gene TRBJ1-1; no definite D call. Per the germline V gene, CDR1 is LNHDA and CDR2 is SQIVND (reference sequence). This CDR3 spans 13 amino acids. V lost 3 bases, J lost 6 bases, and 11 bases lay in between. The CDR3 loop is CASSISRTSEAFF. The CDR3 coding sequence is TGTGCCAGTAGTATCTCCAGAACCTCTGAAGCTTTCTTT.

This rearrangement joins TRBV10-3 to TRBJ1-4; D possibly corresponds to TRBD1 (6 bases). The V end lost 10 bases, the J end lost 7 bases, and 10 bases lay between the germline ends. Germline V lookup: CDR1 ENHRY, CDR2 SYGVKD. This CDR3 spans 11 amino acids. CDR3 loop: CATRDIEKLFF. The CDR3 region has the DNA TGTGCCACCCGGGACATTGAAAAACTGTTTTTT.

The genes are TRBV6-5 and TRBJ2-3, with TRBD1 as a possible D gene (6 bases). V dropped 6 bases and J dropped 0 bases, with 10 bases sitting between them. The CDR3 is 14 residues long. Germline V gives CDR1 MNHEY, CDR2 SVGAGI. CDR3 in DNA: TGTGCCAGCAGACCACAGGGCAGCACAGATACGCAGTATTTT. Its translation: CASRPQGSTDTQYF.

J is TRBJ2-7 and V is TRBV27, with a tentative D call TRBD2 (7 bases). Germline CDR1 reads MNHEY; CDR2 reads SMNVEV (reference sequence). The CDR3 sequence is 15 residues long. V lost 5 bases to trimming and J lost 6 bases, with 20 bases between them. The CDR3 region is CASSTPGGAIGEQYF. For the CDR3, the DNA is TGTGCCAGCAGTACTCCGGGGGGCGCAATTGGCGAGCAGTACTTC.

The genes are TRBV4-1 and TRBJ1-1; 7 bases match TRBD1. Trimming cost V 1 base and J 5 bases; bases outside gene matches: 7. CDR3 length equals 15 residues. Germline values: CDR1 MGHRA, CDR2 YSYEKL. The CDR3 is CASSQAMTGYTEAFF. The CDR3 bases are TGCGCCAGCAGCCAAGCTATGACAGGGTATACTGAAGCTTTCTTT.

V usage is TRBV9 and J usage is TRBJ2-3; 9 positions match TRBD1. Germline assignment: CDR1 SGDLS and CDR2 YYNGEE. The CDR3 totals 17 residues. V trimming: 5 bases; J trimming: 0 bases; junction bases outside the gene matches: 10. The CDR3 here is CASRDDRGMGSTDTQYF. The CDR3 DNA sequence: TGTGCCAGCAGGGACGACAGGGGGATGGGAAGCACAGATACGCAGTATTTT.

V usage is TRBV2 and J usage is TRBJ2-1, with 8 bases identical to TRBD2. Germline assignment: CDR1 SNHLY and CDR2 FYNNEI. Trimming cost V 6 bases and J 1 base; bases outside gene matches: 5. The CDR3 loop spans 15 amino acids. The CDR3 DNA follows: TGTGCCAGCAGAGTACTAGCGGCATCCTACAATGAGCAGTTCTTC. Its translation: CASRVLAASYNEQFF.

This clone has more than one count but fewer than ten. This sample includes further DNA sequences coding for the same CDR3. This rearrangement joins TRBV5-1 to TRBJ1-5; D may be TRBD1 (5 bases). Germline-derived CDR1 and CDR2 are SGHRS and YFSETQ. V lost 0 bases and J lost 0, with 7 bases in between. This CDR3 region has 15 residues. CDR3 residues: CASSLGQYSNQPQHF. CDR3 in DNA: TGCGCCAGCAGCTTGGGACAGTATAGCAATCAGCCCCAGCATTTT.

The V and J genes are TRBV11-2 and TRBJ2-2; D uncertain. CDR3 length equals 15 residues. Trimming stripped 1 base from V and 0 bases from J, with 6 bases between. In germline, CDR1 is SGHAT, CDR2 FQNNGV. The CDR3 protein is CASSLGAANTGELFF. CDR3 nucleotide sequence: TGTGCCAGCAGCTTAGGTGCGGCGAACACCGGGGAGCTGTTTTTT. Filled out from reference TRBV11-2 and TRBJ2-2, the complete variable domain reads EAGVAQSPRYKIIEKRQSVAFWCNPISGHATLYWYQQILGQGPKLLIQFQNNGVVDDSQLPKDRFSAERLKGVDSTLKIQPAKLEDSAVYLCASSLGAANTGELFFGEGSRLTVL.

This clone came up a few times. Here the CDR3 DNA reads TGCGCCAGCAGCTTGTTGGGACAGGGGGGTACTGAAGCTTTCTTT. The encoded protein is CASSLLGQGGTEAFF. The chain recombines TRBV5-1 with TRBJ1-1, with 11 bases that match TRBD1. This CDR3 is 15 amino acids long. CDR1 and CDR2 from the germline V gene are SGHRS and YFSETQ. Trimming at V came to 1 base and at J to 5 bases, leaving 4 bases not matched to a gene.